This TCR beta chain was recovered during a study of OX40 agonist ivuxolimab in advanced cancers. Overall study findings and caveats: Certain nonresponding patients likewise had low normalized T-cell clonal expansion.

Points on this clone: Its antigen remains unidentified.

Sequenced by immunoSEQ multiplex PCR; TCRdb stores in-frame clones only, minus some. The table records 60,000 to 75,000 clones, roughly 93% of them present only once. The clonotype originates from an adult with an advanced solid tumor such as melanoma, head and neck, liver or kidney cancer. The sequenced sample was CD4+ or CD8+ T cells sorted from blood, obtained in a trial of the OX40 agonist ivuxolimab.

The chain's CDR3 is CSVRGAEGRSTEAFF. CDR3 in DNA: TGCAGCGTTCGGGGGGCAGAGGGTCGATCCACTGAAGCTTTCTTT. V gene TRBV29-1 combines with J gene TRBJ1-1; a possible D gene is TRBD1 (6 bases). V gave up 5 bases and J gave up 4 bases, with 20 bases separating them. CDR1 is SQVTM, CDR2 ANQGSEA, per germline. There are 15 residues in the CDR3. Drawing the rest from reference TRBV29-1 and TRBJ1-1, the complete variable domain is SAVISQKPSRDICQRGTSLTIQCQVDSQVTMMFWYRQQPGQSLTLIATANQGSEATYESGFVIDKFPISRPNLTFSTLTVSNMSPEDSSIYLCSVRGAEGRSTEAFFGQGTRLTVV.